This T cell receptor (beta chain) was identified in a study of T cells in women clearing cervical HPV infection (dated by TCRdb to 2017 to 2018). Study-wide context: Cases were approximately 25 women with histologically confirmed HPV16-related CIN3 or worse, including a couple of invasive cancers. Because only a few women had HLA typing data, the possibility that HLA type acted as a confounder could not be ruled out. Nested within Costa Rica's Guanacaste HPV Natural History Study, an exploratory proof-of-principle case-control study compared TCR repertoires across cervical HPV16 outcomes. Blood from cases was collected at the visit at which the lesion was first identified, whereas blood from controls was collected once infection was no longer detected. Five blinded duplicates per group were added as quality controls, so that around 60 samples were obtained: some 50 participants and some 10 replicates. The controls were over 20 women whose single incident HPV16 infection cleared within 12 months with no development of precancer or cancer. Median age was approximately 36 years in cases versus around 40 in controls, and baseline characteristics did not differ significantly. Among cases, blood sampling occurred a median of about 150 days after lesion detection, with an interquartile range of roughly 90 to 200 days. Cases and controls were matched on age within five years and on year of sample collection. In the parent cohort, around 10,000 women aged 18 or older were enrolled in Guanacaste, Costa Rica, during about 1992 to 1995 and were followed for more than 6 years. Findings and caveats that apply to the study as a whole: Cases had lower TRBV6-7 relative abundance than controls (around 0.11% versus 0.15%; Bonferroni P = 0.0008). Across sequencing depths, CIN3+ cases showed significantly higher TCR repertoire richness than controls, but evenness did not differ between the groups. Whether associations preceded infection or resulted from infection could not be shown with the cross-sectional design, and effector/memory subsets and HPV-specific T cells were not isolated. Because the number of T cells in each sample was unknown, differences in richness could reflect differing T-cell content rather than repertoire biology. By combining richness with V gene abundances, random forest classifiers separated cases from controls with an estimated AUC of under 0.85.

Every participant had a single incident cervical HPV16 infection, and women with prevalent HPV16 infections were excluded. Cervical HPV DNA was detected by MY09/MY11 PCR, and genotyping was performed by dot-blot hybridization. Fifteen mL of heparinized blood were centrifuged, and the buffy coat was split into aliquots, frozen at -30 degrees C, and then kept at -80 degrees C. QIAGEN kits were used to extract genomic DNA from buffy coat specimens. Of note for this clone: It has no known antigen specificity. The sequence runs out 3 residues before the end of the CDR3; the remainder is reconstructed from the germline J gene.

The germline V gene yields SGHTA for CDR1 and FQGNSA for CDR2. V lost 5 bases and J lost 1 base; the stretch between them is 14 bases long. The CDR3 spans 15 residues, from the cysteine through the phenylalanine. Of the CDR3's DNA, 36 bases were read; they are in frame from base 1. The immunoSEQ assay used multiplex PCR to amplify TCR beta CDR3 regions from an average of around 1,200 ng of genomic DNA per sample. Primer bias was corrected in the assay by using a complete synthetic TCR repertoire to establish an amplification baseline. The amplicons were sequenced on the Illumina platform. Regarding the original processing steps: Sequences were error-corrected by clustering with frequency ratios and a modified nearest-neighbor algorithm and were then analyzed in the immunoSEQ Analyzer with IMGT gene definitions. TCR richness and evenness were averaged over 20 rarefaction repeats at each rarefaction depth, excluding samples with fewer sequences than the depth. V, D and J gene relative abundances were compared between groups with Wilcoxon rank sum tests, applying FDR correction. Blinded duplicates gave an intraclass correlation of 95% to 97% for TCR richness and an average of 76.4% across some 62 gene segments. Entries here come from immuneACCESS through TCRdb and include only in-frame sequences with V and J called. Some clones fail to appear in such tables; in the studies checked, an unresolved V gene covers under half of the shortfall, and the cause of the remainder is unknown. The V and J calls and clone size come from that table; D and trimming were worked out from the DNA. This sample's table contains tens of thousands of clones. Of the sample, 4.5% to 6.5% is held by the ten largest clones.

The origin of this receptor is a woman between 18 and 70 years old with a cervical HPV16 infection that either progressed to CIN3+ or cleared (not recorded which). The sample comprised blood buffy coat. This chain is built from TRBV7-2 and TRBJ2-5; a weak D assignment points to TRBD2 (5 bases agree). The part of the CDR3 DNA that was read is TGTGCCAGCAGCCCCGGGGAGCCCTTCCAAGAGACC. Its product reads: CASSPGEPFQET. The whole CDR3 protein reads CASSPGEPFQETQYF.